These 23 T cell receptor beta chains originate from one sample sequenced in a study of shared clonotypes between healthy human individuals. Terminally differentiated effector memory CD45RA+ cells were excluded from the naive CD8 cells, which were CD45RO-negative and positively selected for CCR7. Sequenced by immunoSEQ multiplex PCR; TCRdb stores in-frame clones only, minus some. The sample has fewer than 1 million clones; 96% are singletons. The sequencing input was naive CD8+ T cells sorted from blood. The source of these receptors is a man younger than 40 in good health.

This chain links TRBV27 with TRBJ2-1, with TRBD2 matching over 8 bases. With V trimmed by 4 bases and J by 6 bases, 8 bases remained unmatched. Germline CDR1 and CDR2: MNHEY and SMNVEV (reference sequence). This CDR3 comprises 15 residues. The CDR3 region has the DNA TGTGCCAGCAGTTGGGGACTAGTCCCGGGCAATGAGCAGTTCTTC. Amino acid sequence: CASSWGLVPGNEQFF.

J is TRBJ2-1 and V is TRBV5-1; 12 nucleotides agree with TRBD2. The J segment lost 3 bases and the V segment lost 3 bases, leaving 4 bases of the junction unmatched. The germline CDR1 and CDR2 sequences are SGHRS and YFSETQ. The CDR3 spans 16 residues. Here the CDR3 reads CASSYGTSGLYNEQFF. The CDR3 nucleotides are TGCGCCAGCAGCTACGGGACTAGCGGGCTCTACAATGAGCAGTTCTTC.

The CDR3 region has the DNA TGTGCCAGCAGCGCTCATAAGGGGGTGAATGAAAAACTGTTTTTT. Its protein is CASSAHKGVNEKLFF. The chain employs TRBV7-9 and TRBJ1-4; possible D gene TRBD1, 6 bases. The V end was cut by 5 bases, the J end by 5 bases, with 15 bases between. CDR1 SEHNR and CDR2 FQNEAQ come from the germline V gene (reference sequence). The length of the CDR3 is 15 residues.

This clone was found once. The chain is built from TRBV5-6 and TRBJ2-7, with 8 bases that match TRBD1. The CDR3 spans 16 residues. The germline V gene has CDR1 SGHDT and CDR2 YYEEEE. The J segment lost 2 bases and the V segment lost 4 bases, leaving 11 bases of the junction unmatched. The CDR3 nucleotides read TGTGCCAGCAGCCCGCCGGGACACAGGGGGGCCTACGAGCAGTACTTC. Its protein is CASSPPGHRGAYEQYF.

This chain joins TRBV25-1 and TRBJ2-3, with D maybe TRBD2 (6 bases). Per the germline V gene, CDR1 is MGHDK and CDR2 is SYGVNS. This CDR3 spans 15 amino acids. The V gene lost 1 base and the J gene lost 1 base, with 9 bases spanning the gap. In DNA form, the CDR3 reads TGTGCCAGCAGTGAATCCGCTAGCGGCACAGATACGCAGTATTTT. It is translated as CASSESASGTDTQYF. Combining the CDR3 with reference TRBV25-1 and TRBJ2-3 gives the whole variable domain EADIYQTPRYLVIGTGKKITLECSQTMGHDKMYWYQQDPGMELHLIHYSYGVNSTEKGDLSSESTVSRIRTEHFPLTLESARPSHTSQYLCASSESASGTDTQYFGPGTRLTVL.

This clone was picked up one time. The chain employs TRBV2 and TRBJ2-5; TRBD1 might be the D (6 bases). The CDR3 consists of 12 residues. V lost 7 bases and J lost 1, with 7 bases in between. Germline values: CDR1 SNHLY, CDR2 FYNNEI. In DNA form, the CDR3 reads TGTGCCAGCATACAGGGCCAAGAGACCCAGTACTTC. Its translation: CASIQGQETQYF.

The chain is built from TRBV6-5 and TRBJ2-7; D is ambiguous. Trimming cost V 2 bases and J 5 bases, with 4 bases left between them. Germline V gene data show CDR1 as MNHEY and CDR2 as SVGAGI. The CDR3 contains 11 residues. CDR3 coding DNA: TGTGCCAGCAGTTACACGAACGAGCAGTACTTC. It specifies CASSYTNEQYF.

V is TRBV7-2 and J is TRBJ2-4, with 12 bases lining up with TRBD2. Germline trimming cut 1 base from V and 1 base from J; bases unmatched to any gene: 8. The CDR3 is 19 residues long. CDR1 is SGHTA and CDR2 is FQGNSA in the germline V gene. The CDR3 nucleotides are TGTGCCAGCAGCTTAGTCCTAGCGGGAGGGAAAGATGCCAAAAACATTCAGTACTTC. Residues: CASSLVLAGGKDAKNIQYF.

The V and J genes are TRBV4-1 and TRBJ2-7; TRBD1 might be the D (6 bases). CDR1 MGHRA and CDR2 YSYEKL come from the germline V gene. V was shortened by 2 bases and J by 1 base, with 15 bases between the two germline ends. This CDR3 contains 16 residues. CDR3 in DNA: TGCGCCAGCAGCCAAAACCCCGGGACAAATTCCTACGAGCAGTACTTC. It specifies CASSQNPGTNSYEQYF.

The chain links TRBV6-5 to TRBJ2-7, with TRBD2 identical over 7 bases. The length of the CDR3 is 16 residues. Germline-derived CDR1 and CDR2 are MNHEY and SVGAGI. V lost 4 bases and J lost 0; bases outside the gene matches: 9. In DNA, the CDR3 is TGTGCCAGCAGTTCCGGACCAGCGGGAAGCTCCTACGAGCAGTACTTC. Translated, it gives CASSSGPAGSSYEQYF.

A remark on this clone: This specimen includes other DNA sequences encoding the same CDR3. The CDR3 loop is CASSPRDRGHQPQHF. The CDR3 nucleotides read TGTGCCAGCAGTCCCCGGGACAGGGGGCATCAGCCCCAGCATTTT. The chain uses TRBV27 and TRBJ1-5; 12 bases align to TRBD1. J gave up 5 bases and V 5 bases, and 4 bases lay outside the gene matches. Germline V lookup: CDR1 MNHEY, CDR2 SMNVEV (reference sequence). The CDR3 has 15 residues.

This chain joins TRBV28 and TRBJ2-7, with a possible D match to TRBD1 (5 bases). Trimming removed 3 bases from V and 6 bases from J, with 15 bases in between. Germline CDR1 is MDHEN and CDR2 is SYDVKM. The CDR3 contains 14 residues. The CDR3 is CASSLNTVQGEQYF. Written as DNA, the CDR3 is TGTGCCAGCAGTTTGAACACTGTCCAGGGCGAGCAGTACTTC.

The chain recombines TRBV9 with TRBJ2-1, with 7 bases aligning to TRBD2. V gave up 7 bases and J gave up 7 bases; unmatched junction bases: 11. The CDR3 length is 14 residues. The germline V gene encodes CDR1 SGDLS and CDR2 YYNGEE. This chain's CDR3 is CASATVGGVNEQFF. The DNA for the CDR3 is TGTGCCAGCGCCACCGTGGGGGGGGTGAATGAGCAGTTCTTC.

This chain links TRBV6-4 with TRBJ1-5; 7 positions match TRBD1. Germline trimming cut 10 bases from V and 3 bases from J; bases unmatched to any gene: 12. This CDR3 is 15 amino acids long. The germline V gene has CDR1 MRHNA and CDR2 SNTAGT. The CDR3: CATFDREWDNQPQHF. In DNA, the CDR3 is TGTGCCACCTTTGACAGGGAGTGGGACAATCAGCCCCAGCATTTT.

Worth noting for this clone: Other DNA variants within this sample encode the same CDR3. This chain connects TRBV7-6 to TRBJ2-3; no reliable D call. Germline V gene sequence: CDR1 SGHVS, CDR2 FNYEAQ. The CDR3 loop spans 14 amino acids. Trimming cost V 1 base and J 0 bases, with 5 bases left between them. DNA of the CDR3: TGTGCCAGCAGCTTAGTGGGCAGCACAGATACGCAGTATTTT. Its protein product is CASSLVGSTDTQYF.

This sequence joins TRBV4-1 and TRBJ1-2; D not certain. This CDR3 is 15 amino acids long. Germline-derived CDR1 and CDR2 are MGHRA and YSYEKL. V was clipped by 0 bases and J by 2 bases, with 10 bases between them. The CDR3 nucleotides are TGCGCCAGCAGCCAAGACTCCTCAATCAACTATGGCTACACCTTC. It encodes CASSQDSSINYGYTF.

V gene TRBV27 combines with J gene TRBJ2-7; TRBD1 might be the D (6 bases). This CDR3 contains 11 residues. Trimming removed 10 bases at V and 6 bases at J, with 13 bases between. Germline CDR1 is MNHEY and CDR2 is SMNVEV (reference sequence). The CDR3, as DNA: TGTGCCATCGAACAGGGTTCCGAGCAGTACTTC. Translated: CAIEQGSEQYF.

Regarding this clone: The sample contains more than one DNA sequence encoding this CDR3. The J gene is TRBJ2-7, the V gene TRBV27; tentative D call: TRBD1 (6 bases). CDR1 and CDR2 from the germline V gene are MNHEY and SMNVEV (reference sequence). Trimming took 5 bases from V and 1 from J, leaving 9 bases between them. The CDR3 is 13 residues long. The CDR3 DNA sequence: TGTGCCAGCAGTCGGGACATTTCCTACGAGCAGTACTTC. This sequence encodes CASSRDISYEQYF.

The genes are TRBV5-4 and TRBJ2-7; D gene uncertain. This CDR3 is 14 amino acids long. With 3 bases removed from V and 2 bases from J, the gap between germline ends came to 12 bases. Germline V gene data show CDR1 as SGHNT and CDR2 as YYREEE (reference sequence). This chain's CDR3 is CASSSRETPYEQYF. CDR3 nucleotides: TGTGCCAGCAGCTCCAGAGAGACTCCCTACGAGCAGTACTTC.

The chain joins TRBV4-1 to TRBJ2-7; D is uncertain. CDR3 size: 15 residues. Trimming stripped 3 bases from V and 5 bases from J, with 17 bases between. Germline loops: CDR1 MGHRA, CDR2 YSYEKL. In DNA form, the CDR3 reads TGCGCCAGCAGCCATCTAATAGGACGAGGTGACGAGCAGTACTTC. It translates to CASSHLIGRGDEQYF.

The rearrangement links TRBV2 to TRBJ1-1, with TRBD1 as a possible D gene (6 bases). CDR3 length: 16 amino acids. CDR1 is SNHLY, CDR2 FYNNEI, per germline. V was shortened by 7 bases and J by 2 bases, with 20 bases between the two germline ends. CDR3 coding DNA: TGTGCCAGCAACCCGAGCGTGGACAGCGACAACACTGAAGCTTTCTTT. Amino acids: CASNPSVDSDNTEAFF.

The chain has TRBV5-1 and TRBJ2-5, with D perhaps matching TRBD1 (5 bases). The J call may be wrong; the DNA end is better matched by TRBJ2-7. In germline, CDR1 is SGHRS, CDR2 YFSETQ. The CDR3 has 13 amino acids. The CDR3 loop reads CASSFTDSYEQYF. Written as DNA, the CDR3 is TGCGCCAGCAGCTTTACTGACAGCTACGAGCAGTACTTC.

This clone appeared once. The V call is TRBV4-2, the J call TRBJ1-5; D is unresolved. CDR3 length: 15 residues. Germline CDR1 reads LGHNA; CDR2 reads YNFKEQ. Trimming pared 4 bases from V and 7 bases from J, leaving 17 bases between. The CDR3 reads CASSPLSGPGQPQHF. In nucleotides, the CDR3 is TGTGCCAGCAGCCCACTTTCTGGGCCGGGCCAGCCCCAGCATTTT.